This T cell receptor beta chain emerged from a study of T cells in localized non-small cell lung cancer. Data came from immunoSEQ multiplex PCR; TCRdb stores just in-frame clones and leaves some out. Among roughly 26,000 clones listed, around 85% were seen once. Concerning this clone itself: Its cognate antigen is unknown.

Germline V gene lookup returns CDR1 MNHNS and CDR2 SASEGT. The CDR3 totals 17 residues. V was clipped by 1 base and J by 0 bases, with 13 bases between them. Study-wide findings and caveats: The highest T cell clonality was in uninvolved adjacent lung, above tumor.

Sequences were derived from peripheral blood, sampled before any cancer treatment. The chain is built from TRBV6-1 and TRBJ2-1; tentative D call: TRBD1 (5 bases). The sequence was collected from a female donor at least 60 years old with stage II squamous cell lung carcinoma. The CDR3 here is CASSEGGVRSSYNEQFF. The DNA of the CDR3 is TGTGCCAGCAGTGAAGGGGGCGTGCGGAGCTCCTACAATGAGCAGTTCTTC.